This record concerns one T cell receptor beta chain sequence. Its cognate antigen is unknown. The sample is drawn from a study of blood T cells in healthy people across ages. Study-wide findings and caveats: Among long-lived donors, naive CD4+ cells were more numerous and diversity higher than in aged donors.

The extraction recovered at least 5.5 micrograms of total RNA per sample. Through a sample-barcoded 5' primer and a J-beta primer mix, a second PCR was run for about 6 to 11 cycles. The authors tagged each cDNA molecule using a template-switch adaptor with 12 random nucleotides. CDR3-containing paired-end reads numbering at least 2.5 million came from each sample. Using its own MiXCR run on the 5' RACE reads, TCRdb lists one record per CDR3 protein. Here the sample spans about 970,000 distinct CDR3 sequences, about 53% being singletons. The CDR3 runs 14 residues. Deletions cut 2 bases from V and 5 bases from J, with 12 bases between. Germline V gene lookup returns CDR1 ENHRY and CDR2 SYGVKD.

Specimen: blood. J is TRBJ2-5 and V is TRBV10-3, with D perhaps matching TRBD1 (6 bases). This sequence originates from a woman aged 60 to 75 in good health. CDR3 residues: CAISETSGDETQYF. The CDR3 DNA reads as TGTGCCATCAGTGAGACATCAGGGGATGAGACCCAGTACTTC.